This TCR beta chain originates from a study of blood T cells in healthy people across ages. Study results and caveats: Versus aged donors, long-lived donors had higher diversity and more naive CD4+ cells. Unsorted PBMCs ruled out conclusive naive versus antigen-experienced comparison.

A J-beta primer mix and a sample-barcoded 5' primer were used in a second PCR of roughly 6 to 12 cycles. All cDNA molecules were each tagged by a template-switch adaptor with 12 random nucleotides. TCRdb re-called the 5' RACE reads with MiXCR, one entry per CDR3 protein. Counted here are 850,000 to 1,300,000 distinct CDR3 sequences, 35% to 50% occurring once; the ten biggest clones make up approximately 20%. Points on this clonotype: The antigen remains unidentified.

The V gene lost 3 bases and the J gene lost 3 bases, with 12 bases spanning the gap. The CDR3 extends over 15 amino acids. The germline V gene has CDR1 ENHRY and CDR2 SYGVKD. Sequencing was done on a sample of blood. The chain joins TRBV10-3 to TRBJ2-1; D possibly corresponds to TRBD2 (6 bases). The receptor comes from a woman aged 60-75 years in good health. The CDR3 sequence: CAISDSGTYYNEQFF. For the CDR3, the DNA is TGTGCCATCAGTGATTCCGGGACTTACTACAATGAGCAGTTCTTC.